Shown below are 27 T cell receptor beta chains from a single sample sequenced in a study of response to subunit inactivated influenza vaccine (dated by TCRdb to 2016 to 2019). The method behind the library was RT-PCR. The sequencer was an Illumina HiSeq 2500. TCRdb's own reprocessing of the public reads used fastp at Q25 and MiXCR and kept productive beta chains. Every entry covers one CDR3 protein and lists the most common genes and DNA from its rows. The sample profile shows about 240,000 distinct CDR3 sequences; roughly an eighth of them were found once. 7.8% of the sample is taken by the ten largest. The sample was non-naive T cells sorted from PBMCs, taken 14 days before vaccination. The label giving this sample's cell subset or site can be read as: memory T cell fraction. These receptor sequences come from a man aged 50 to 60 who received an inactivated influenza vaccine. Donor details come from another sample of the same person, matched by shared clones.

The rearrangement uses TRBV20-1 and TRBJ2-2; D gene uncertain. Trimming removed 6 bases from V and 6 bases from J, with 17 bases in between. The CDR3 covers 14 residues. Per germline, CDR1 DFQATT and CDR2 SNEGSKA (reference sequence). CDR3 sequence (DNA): TGCAGTGCAAGACCTGAATGGGCACCCGGGGAGCTGTTTTTT. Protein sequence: CSARPEWAPGELFF.

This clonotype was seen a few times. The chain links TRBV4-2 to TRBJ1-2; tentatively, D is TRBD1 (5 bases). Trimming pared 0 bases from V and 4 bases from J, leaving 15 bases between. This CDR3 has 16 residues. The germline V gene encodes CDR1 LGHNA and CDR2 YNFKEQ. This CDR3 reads CASSQEGEETVYGYTF. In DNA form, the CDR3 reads TGTGCCAGCAGCCAAGAAGGGGAGGAAACAGTCTATGGCTACACCTTC.

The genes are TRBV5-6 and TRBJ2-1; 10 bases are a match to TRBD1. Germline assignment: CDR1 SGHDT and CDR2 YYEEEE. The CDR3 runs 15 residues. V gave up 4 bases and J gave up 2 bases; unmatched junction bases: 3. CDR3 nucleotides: TGTGCCAGCAGCCTGACAGGGGGCGCCTACAATGAGCAGTTCTTC. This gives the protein CASSLTGGAYNEQFF.

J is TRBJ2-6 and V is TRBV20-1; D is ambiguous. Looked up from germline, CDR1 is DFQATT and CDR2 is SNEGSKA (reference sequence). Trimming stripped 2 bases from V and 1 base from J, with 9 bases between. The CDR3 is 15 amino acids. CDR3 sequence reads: CSARRPDSGANVLTF. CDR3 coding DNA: TGCAGTGCTAGACGCCCGGATTCTGGGGCCAACGTCCTGACTTTC.

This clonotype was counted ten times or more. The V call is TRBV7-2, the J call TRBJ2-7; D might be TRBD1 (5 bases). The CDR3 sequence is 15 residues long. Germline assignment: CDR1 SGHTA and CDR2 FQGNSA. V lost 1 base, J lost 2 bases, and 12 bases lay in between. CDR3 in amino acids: CASSLEETETYEQYF. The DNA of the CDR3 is TGTGCCAGCAGCTTAGAGGAGACAGAGACCTACGAGCAGTACTTC. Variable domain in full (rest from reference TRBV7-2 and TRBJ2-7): GAGVSQSPSNKVTEKGKDVELRCDPISGHTALYWYRQSLGQGLEFLIYFQGNSAPDKSGLPSDRFSAERTGGSVSTLTIQRTQQEDSAVYLCASSLEETETYEQYFGPGTRLTVT.

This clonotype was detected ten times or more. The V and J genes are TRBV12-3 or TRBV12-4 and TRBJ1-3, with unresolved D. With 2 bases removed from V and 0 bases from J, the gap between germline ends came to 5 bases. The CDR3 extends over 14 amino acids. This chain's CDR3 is CASSLKHSGNTIYF. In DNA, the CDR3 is TGTGCCAGCAGTTTAAAACACTCTGGAAACACCATATATTTT.

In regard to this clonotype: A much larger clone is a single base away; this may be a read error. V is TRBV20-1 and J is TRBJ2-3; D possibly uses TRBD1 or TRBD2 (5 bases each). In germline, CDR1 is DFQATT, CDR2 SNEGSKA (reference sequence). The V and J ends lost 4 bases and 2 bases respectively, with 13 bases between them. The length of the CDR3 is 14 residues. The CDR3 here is CSATRDRPTDTQYF. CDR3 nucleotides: TGCAGTGCTACCCGGGACCGTCCCACAGATACGCAGTATTTT.

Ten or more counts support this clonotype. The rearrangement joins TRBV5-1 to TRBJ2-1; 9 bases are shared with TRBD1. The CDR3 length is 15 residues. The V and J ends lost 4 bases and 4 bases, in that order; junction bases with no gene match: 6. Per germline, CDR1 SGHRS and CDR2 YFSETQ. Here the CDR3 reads CASSTRTGAYNEQFF. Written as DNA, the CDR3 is TGCGCCAGCAGCACACGGACAGGGGCGTACAATGAGCAGTTCTTC.

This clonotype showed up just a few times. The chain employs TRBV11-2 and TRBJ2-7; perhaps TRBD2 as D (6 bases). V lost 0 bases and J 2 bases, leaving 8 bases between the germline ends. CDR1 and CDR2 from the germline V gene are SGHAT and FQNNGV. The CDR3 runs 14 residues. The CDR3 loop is CASSLELATYEQYF. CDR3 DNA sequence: TGTGCCAGCAGCTTAGAACTAGCCACCTACGAGCAGTACTTC.

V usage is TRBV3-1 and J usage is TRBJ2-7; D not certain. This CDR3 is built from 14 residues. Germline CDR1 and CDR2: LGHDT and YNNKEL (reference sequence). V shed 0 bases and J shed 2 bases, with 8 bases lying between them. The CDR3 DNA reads TGTGCCAGCAGCCAAGATACACGAGCCTACGAGCAGTACTTC. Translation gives CASSQDTRAYEQYF.

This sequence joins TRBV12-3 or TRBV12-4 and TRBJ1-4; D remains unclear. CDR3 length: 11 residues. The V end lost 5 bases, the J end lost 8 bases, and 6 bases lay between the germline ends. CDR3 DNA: TGTGCCAGCAGTGGACGGGAAAAACTGTTTTTT. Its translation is CASSGREKLFF.

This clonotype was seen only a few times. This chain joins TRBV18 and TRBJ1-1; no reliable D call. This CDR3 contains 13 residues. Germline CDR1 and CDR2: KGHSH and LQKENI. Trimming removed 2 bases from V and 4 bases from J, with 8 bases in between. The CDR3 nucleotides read TGTGCCAGCTCACCAATGGCAGGCACTGAAGCTTTCTTT. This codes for CASSPMAGTEAFF.

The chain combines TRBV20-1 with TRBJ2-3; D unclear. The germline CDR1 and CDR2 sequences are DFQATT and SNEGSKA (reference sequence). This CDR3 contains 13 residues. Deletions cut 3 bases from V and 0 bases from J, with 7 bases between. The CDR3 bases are TGCAGTGCTAGCCTCTCTAGCACAGATACGCAGTATTTT. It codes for CSASLSSTDTQYF.

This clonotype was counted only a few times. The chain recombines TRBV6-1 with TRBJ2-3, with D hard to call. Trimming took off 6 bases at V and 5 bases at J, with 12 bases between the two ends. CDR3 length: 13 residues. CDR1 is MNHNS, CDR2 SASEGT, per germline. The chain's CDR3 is CASSRDLIDTQYF. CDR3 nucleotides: TGTGCCAGCAGCCGTGACCTTATAGATACGCAGTATTTT.

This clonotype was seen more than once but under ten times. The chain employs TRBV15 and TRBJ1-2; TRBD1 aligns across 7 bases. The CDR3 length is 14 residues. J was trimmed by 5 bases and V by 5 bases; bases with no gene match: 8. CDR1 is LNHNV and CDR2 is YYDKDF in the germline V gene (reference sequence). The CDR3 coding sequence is TGTGCCACCAGCCGACAGGGAAGAGGGTATGGCTACACCTTC. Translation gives CATSRQGRGYGYTF.

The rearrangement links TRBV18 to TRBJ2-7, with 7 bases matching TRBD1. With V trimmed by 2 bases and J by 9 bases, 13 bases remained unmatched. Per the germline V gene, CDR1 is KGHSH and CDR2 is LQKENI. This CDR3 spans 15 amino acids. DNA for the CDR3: TGTGCCAGCTCACCAGAGACAGGGTCGAGAAATAGGCAGTACTTC. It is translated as CASSPETGSRNRQYF.

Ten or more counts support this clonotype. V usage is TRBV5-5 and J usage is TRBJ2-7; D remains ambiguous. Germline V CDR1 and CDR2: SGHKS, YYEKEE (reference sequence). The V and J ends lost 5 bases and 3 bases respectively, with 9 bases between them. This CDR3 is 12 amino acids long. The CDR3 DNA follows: TGTGCCAGCAGTTTTGACCGCTACGAGCAGTACTTC. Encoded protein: CASSFDRYEQYF.

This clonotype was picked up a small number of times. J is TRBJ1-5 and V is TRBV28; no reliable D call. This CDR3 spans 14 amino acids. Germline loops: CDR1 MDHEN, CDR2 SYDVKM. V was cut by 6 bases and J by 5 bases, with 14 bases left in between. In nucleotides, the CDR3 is TGTGCCAGCAGACCGCCTGGTGGGGATCAGCCCCAGCATTTT. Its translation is CASRPPGGDQPQHF.

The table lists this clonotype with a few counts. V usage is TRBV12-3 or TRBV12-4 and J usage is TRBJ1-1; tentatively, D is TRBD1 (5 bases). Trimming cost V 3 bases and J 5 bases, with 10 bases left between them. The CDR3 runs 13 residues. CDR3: CASSFGWGTEAFF. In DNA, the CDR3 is TGTGCCAGCAGTTTTGGGTGGGGGACTGAAGCTTTCTTT.

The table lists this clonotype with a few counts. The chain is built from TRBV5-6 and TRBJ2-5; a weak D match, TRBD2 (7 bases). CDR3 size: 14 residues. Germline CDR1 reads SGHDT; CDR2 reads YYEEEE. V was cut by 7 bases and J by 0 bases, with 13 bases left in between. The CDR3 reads CASGGRGNQETQYF. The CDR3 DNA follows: TGTGCCAGCGGGGGGCGGGGGAACCAAGAGACCCAGTACTTC.

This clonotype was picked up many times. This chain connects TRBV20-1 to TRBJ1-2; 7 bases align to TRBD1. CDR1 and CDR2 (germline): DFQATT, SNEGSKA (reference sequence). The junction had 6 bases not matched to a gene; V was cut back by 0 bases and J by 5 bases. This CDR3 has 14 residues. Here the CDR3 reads CSARDPRDSYGYTF. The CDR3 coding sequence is TGCAGTGCTAGAGATCCCCGGGACAGTTATGGCTACACCTTC.

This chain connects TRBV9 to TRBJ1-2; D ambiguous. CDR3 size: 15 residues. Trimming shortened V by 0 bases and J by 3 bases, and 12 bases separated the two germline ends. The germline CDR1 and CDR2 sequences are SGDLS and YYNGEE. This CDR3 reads CASSVAAAVDYGYTF. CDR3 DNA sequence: TGTGCCAGCAGCGTAGCTGCGGCAGTGGACTATGGCTACACCTTC.

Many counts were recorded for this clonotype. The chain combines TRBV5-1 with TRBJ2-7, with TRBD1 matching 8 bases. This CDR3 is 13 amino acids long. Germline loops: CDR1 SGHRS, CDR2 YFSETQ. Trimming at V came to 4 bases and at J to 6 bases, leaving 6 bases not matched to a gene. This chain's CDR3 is CASSQSDRGEQYF. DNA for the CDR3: TGCGCCAGCAGCCAATCCGACAGGGGCGAGCAGTACTTC. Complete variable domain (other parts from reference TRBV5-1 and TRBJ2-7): KAGVTQTPRYLIKTRGQQVTLSCSPISGHRSVSWYQQTPGQGLQFLFEYFSETQRNKGNFPGRFSGRQFSNSRSEMNVSTLELGDSALYLCASSQSDRGEQYFGPGTRLTVT.

CDR3 DNA sequence: TGTGCCAGCAGCCAATGGGAGAGGGACCACGAGCAGTACTTC. Translated: CASSQWERDHEQYF. The chain uses TRBV3-1 and TRBJ2-7; D tentatively reads TRBD1 or TRBD2 (5 bases each). Germline assignment: CDR1 LGHDT and CDR2 YNNKEL (reference sequence). This CDR3 has 14 amino acids. The V and J ends lost 2 bases and 5 bases respectively, with 13 bases between them.

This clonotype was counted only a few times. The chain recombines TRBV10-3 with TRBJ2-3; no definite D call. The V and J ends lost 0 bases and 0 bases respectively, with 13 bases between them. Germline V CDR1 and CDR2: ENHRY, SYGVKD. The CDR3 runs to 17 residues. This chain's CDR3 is CAISESTGRRSTDTQYF. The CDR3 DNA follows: TGTGCCATCAGTGAGTCGACGGGCAGACGGAGCACAGATACGCAGTATTTT.

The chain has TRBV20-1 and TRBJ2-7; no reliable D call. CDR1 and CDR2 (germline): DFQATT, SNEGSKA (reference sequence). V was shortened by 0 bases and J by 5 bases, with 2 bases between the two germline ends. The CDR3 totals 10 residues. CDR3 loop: CSARENEQYF. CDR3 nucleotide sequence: TGCAGTGCTAGAGAAAACGAGCAGTACTTC.

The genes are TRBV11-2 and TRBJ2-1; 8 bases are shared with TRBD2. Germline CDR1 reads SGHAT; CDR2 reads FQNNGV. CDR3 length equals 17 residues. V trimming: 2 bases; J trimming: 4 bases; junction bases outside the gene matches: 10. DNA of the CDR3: TGTGCCAGCAGCTTACGGGCCGGCGGGGGGCCGTACAATGAGCAGTTCTTC. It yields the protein CASSLRAGGGPYNEQFF.